Listed below are T cell receptor beta chains from one sample, sequenced in a study of shared clonotypes between healthy human individuals. Sequenced by immunoSEQ multiplex PCR; TCRdb stores in-frame clones only, minus some. The table records a few million clones, approximately 93% of them present only once. Sequencing was done on a sample of naive CD4+ T cells from PBMCs. The receptors derive from a young man in good health. Some clones in this sample may be carry-over from other donors' samples. CDR3s include the opening cysteine and the closing phenylalanine or tryptophan. D genes are given only for firm matches. Clone size is shown for a subset of rows, as once, few, many or a class of expanded clone.

V gene	J gene	D gene	clone size	CDR3 DNA	CDR3 protein
TRBV6-6	TRBJ2-3	TRBD2	once	TGTGCCAGCAGTCCTAGCGGGAGTTCTTCAGATACGCAGTATTTT	CASSPSGSSSDTQYF
TRBV7-6	TRBJ2-3	TRBD1	-	TGTGCCAGCAGCAAACGCAGCTGGACAGGGATAACCGATATCCCTACAGATACGCAGTATTTT	CASSKRSWTGITDIPTDTQYF
TRBV6-6	TRBJ1-1	-	-	TGTGCCAGCAGTGTGATGGGCTTCATGAACACTGAAGCTTTCTTT	CASSVMGFMNTEAFF
TRBV7-3	TRBJ1-6	-	-	TGTGCCAGCAGCTCCGGAAATTCACCCCTCCACTTT	CASSSGNSPLHF
TRBV19	TRBJ1-2	TRBD1	once	TGTGCCAGTAGTATAGGAGGAGGGGGCGAGCGCTACACCTTC	CASSIGGGGERYTF
TRBV7-6	TRBJ2-7	-	-	TGTGCCAGCAGCCGGGACGGAGCCTACGAGCAGTACTTC	CASSRDGAYEQYF
TRBV5-1	TRBJ2-5	-	-	TGCGCCAGCAGCATCTTGGAGGAGACCCAGTACTTC	CASSILEETQYF
TRBV6-5	TRBJ2-1	TRBD2	-	TGTGCCAGCCGGACTAGCGGACGATACAATGAGCAGTTCTTC	CASRTSGRYNEQFF
TRBV6-5	TRBJ1-5	-	-	TGTGCCAGCAGACCTCGTGAGAGCAATCAGCCCCAGCATTTT	CASRPRESNQPQHF
TRBV25-1	TRBJ1-6	TRBD1	-	TGTGCCAGCAGTGGGGGACAGGGCAGGTCACCCCTCCACTTT	CASSGGQGRSPLHF
TRBV28	TRBJ1-5	-	-	TGTGCCAGCAGCCCCCGGACAGCTAATCAGCCCCAGCATTTT	CASSPRTANQPQHF
TRBV11-2	TRBJ2-7	-	-	TGTGCCAGCAGCTTAGATGGGAGGAAGGGGGACGAGCAGTACTTC	CASSLDGRKGDEQYF
TRBV11-2	TRBJ2-4	-	-	TGTGCCAGCAGCTCCCTCGGGGCGGTCGCAAACATTCAGTACTTC	CASSSLGAVANIQYF
TRBV7-2	TRBJ1-3	-	-	TGTGCCAGCAGCTTAGGCGTGAGCTCTGGAAACACCATATATTTT	CASSLGVSSGNTIYF
TRBV4-1	TRBJ2-3	-	-	TGCGCCAGCAGCCAGGTAGGACTGAGCACAGATACGCAGTATTTT	CASSQVGLSTDTQYF
TRBV7-9	TRBJ1-4	-	-	TGTGCCAGCAGCTTGAGCGGGACTTTAGGAGGGGAACTGTTTTTT	CASSLSGTLGGELFF
TRBV30	TRBJ2-5	-	once	TGTGCCTGGGAGGATCACGGACGAGAGACCCAGTACTTC	CAWEDHGRETQYF
TRBV5-4	TRBJ2-1	TRBD2	-	TGTGCCAGCAGCTCTGGCCTAGCGGGACTTGACGAGCAGTTCTTC	CASSSGLAGLDEQFF
TRBV7-9	TRBJ1-4	-	-	TGTGCCAGCAGCTTAGGACAGAGTGCAACTAATGAAAAACTGTTTTTT	CASSLGQSATNEKLFF
TRBV7-9	TRBJ1-1	TRBD1	-	TGTGCCAGCAGCTCACAGGGGTTCGGCACTGAAGCTTTCTTT	CASSSQGFGTEAFF
TRBV11-2	TRBJ1-6	-	-	TGTGCCAGCGGGCTCCATGTGGGTAATTCACCCCTCCACTTT	CASGLHVGNSPLHF
TRBV27	TRBJ2-7	TRBD1	-	TGTGCCAGCCTCCCCGGGACAGGCTCCTACGAGCAGTACTTC	CASLPGTGSYEQYF
TRBV19	TRBJ1-2	-	once	TGTGCCAGTAGTACGTTCGGGGTTCGGGACTATGGCTACACCTTC	CASSTFGVRDYGYTF
TRBV11-2	TRBJ2-1	TRBD2	-	TGTGCCAGCAGCTTAGCCCGGACTAGCAGGGAGCAGTTCTTC	CASSLARTSREQFF
TRBV6-5	TRBJ2-7	-	-	TGTGCCAGCAGTTACTCAGGGGGTATTCACTACGAGCAGTACTTC	CASSYSGGIHYEQYF
TRBV10-3	TRBJ2-2	TRBD1	-	TGTGCCATAAGACAGGGGCTGGACACCGGGGAGCTGTTTTTT	CAIRQGLDTGELFF
TRBV5-1	TRBJ2-3	TRBD2	-	TGCGCCAGCAGCCCGCCCCTAGCGGGAGGGATAGATACGCAGTATTTT	CASSPPLAGGIDTQYF
TRBV28	TRBJ2-1	-	-	TGTGCCAGCAGTTTTAACGCCTACTACAATGAGCAGTTCTTC	CASSFNAYYNEQFF
TRBV18	TRBJ1-1	-	-	TGTGCCAGCTCAGCCACAGGGAACGGTGAAACTGAAGCTTTCTTT	CASSATGNGETEAFF
TRBV18	TRBJ2-7	-	-	TGTGCCAGCTCACCACCGTCGAGATACGAGCAGTACTTC	CASSPPSRYEQYF
TRBV5-1	TRBJ2-5	TRBD2	-	TGCGCCAGCAGTTTACTGGGACTAGCGGGTGTTTTGTACCAAGAGACCCAGTACTTC	CASSLLGLAGVLYQETQYF
TRBV6-6	TRBJ1-2	-	-	TGTGCCAGCAGTTACGACACATTAGTCTATTATGGCTACACCTTC	CASSYDTLVYYGYTF
TRBV5-4	TRBJ2-3	TRBD2	-	TGTGCCAGCACCGGGACTAGCGGGAGATCAGATACGCAGTATTTT	CASTGTSGRSDTQYF
TRBV5-3	TRBJ1-4	-	-	TGTGCCAGAAGCTTGGGAGTCTTGGGGTACGCAACTAATGAAAAACTGTTTTTT	CARSLGVLGYATNEKLFF
TRBV19	TRBJ2-7	TRBD2	-	TGTGCCAGTAGTATATGGGGCCCTAGCGGGAGTCGGAACGAGCAGTACTTC	CASSIWGPSGSRNEQYF
TRBV7-2	TRBJ2-7	-	-	TGTGCCAGCAGCTTATTCGCGGGTCTCACCTACGAGCAGTACTTC	CASSLFAGLTYEQYF
TRBV13	TRBJ2-3	-	-	TGTGCCAGCAGACTAAGCGGGCGTGCTAGCACAGATACGCAGTATTTT	CASRLSGRASTDTQYF
TRBV27	TRBJ2-1	TRBD2	once	TGTGCCAGCAGAGGACTAGCGGGACGCAATGAGCAGTTCTTC	CASRGLAGRNEQFF